These T cell receptor beta chains were read from a single sample in a study of T cell repertoires in cytomegalovirus infection. TCRdb re-called the reads with MiXCR, one entry per CDR3 protein. The table lists roughly 230,000 distinct CDR3 sequences, 22% of them singletons, with 18% in the top ten. The source material was CD8+ T cells from PBMCs. These receptors were collected from a human donor in good health (CMV status not recorded). Some clones in this sample may be carry-over from other donors' samples. Both conserved end residues are part of each CDR3. A D gene is named only where the DNA matches it firmly. Expanded clones get a size class; other rows say once, few or many, or leave the size out.

v_gene	j_gene	abundance	d_gene	CDR3nt	CDR3aa
TRBV29-1	TRBJ1-2	few	TRBD1	TGCAGCACCGCAGGGGGGACAATCGATGGCTACACCTTC	CSTAGGTIDGYTF
TRBV7-8	TRBJ1-1	-	-	TGTGCCAGCAGCCCCAGCCAGGCAGGGAACACTGAAGCTTTCTTT	CASSPSQAGNTEAFF
TRBV12-3/TRBV12-4	TRBJ2-6	-	-	TGTGCCAGCAGTTTACACGCCTCTGGGGCCAACGTCCTGACTTTC	CASSLHASGANVLTF
TRBV28	TRBJ2-7	few	-	TGTGCCAGCAGTTTTCGGCTAGAGGCCTACGAGCAGTACTTC	CASSFRLEAYEQYF
TRBV4-2	TRBJ2-7	-	-	TGTGCCAGCAGCCAAGGGACGGACTACGAGCAGTACTTC	CASSQGTDYEQYF
TRBV28	TRBJ1-1	many	-	TGTGCCAGCAGTTCCCCCTTGGACAGTGAAGCTTTCTTT	CASSSPLDSEAFF
TRBV7-6	TRBJ1-6	many	-	TGTGCCAGCAGCTTAGATAAGCTGCCCTATAATTCACCCCTCCACTTT	CASSLDKLPYNSPLHF
TRBV19	TRBJ1-5	-	TRBD1	TGTGCCAGTAGTATAGTCCCGGAAGGGACAGGGAATCAGCCCCAGCATTTT	CASSIVPEGTGNQPQHF
TRBV10-3	TRBJ2-7	many	TRBD1	TGTGCCATGGGGACAGATCTCTCCTACGAGCAGTACTTC	CAMGTDLSYEQYF
TRBV19	TRBJ1-1	few	TRBD1	TGTGCCAGTAGTACCGGACAGGGGGCGACTGAAGCTTTCTTT	CASSTGQGATEAFF
TRBV14	TRBJ1-1	few	-	TGTGCCAGCAGCCACCAGGGAATTGGTACTGAAGCTTTCTTT	CASSHQGIGTEAFF
TRBV19	TRBJ1-1	few	TRBD1	TGTGCCAGTAGTATAGATCTCGGGGGACAGGGGAACACTGAAGCTTTCTTT	CASSIDLGGQGNTEAFF
TRBV7-6	TRBJ1-6	many	-	TGTGCCAGCAGCTTAGAACCGATTAATTCACCCCTCCACTTT	CASSLEPINSPLHF
TRBV28	TRBJ1-1	many	-	TGTGCCAGCAGCGTAGGTGGGGGAAGTTTTAACACTGAAGCTTTCTTT	CASSVGGGSFNTEAFF
TRBV3-1	TRBJ2-2	few	-	TGTGCCAGCAGCCAAGACCTGGTGGGGGCCACCGGGGAGCTGTTTTTT	CASSQDLVGATGELFF
TRBV15	TRBJ1-4	-	-	TGTGCCACCAGCAGAGGACGGGGGGGTGATGAAAAACTGTTTTTT	CATSRGRGGDEKLFF
TRBV28	TRBJ1-4	few	-	TGTGCCAGCCGGCCGACACCCGATAATGAAAAACTGTTTTTT	CASRPTPDNEKLFF
TRBV12-3/TRBV12-4	TRBJ2-7	once	-	TGTGCCAGCAGCGATTACAGGGTTCCCTACGAGCAGTACTTC	CASSDYRVPYEQYF
TRBV6-2/TRBV6-3	TRBJ2-7	few	-	TGTGCCGGCCGCCCCGGACGGTCCTACGAGCAGTACTTC	CAGRPGRSYEQYF
TRBV29-1	TRBJ2-7	-	TRBD1	TGCAGCGTCCCAGAGGGGGCCGAGCAGTACTTC	CSVPEGAEQYF
TRBV7-6	TRBJ2-7	many	-	TGTGCCAGCAGCTTAGTGGGGACCTACGAGCAGTACTTC	CASSLVGTYEQYF
TRBV7-9	TRBJ1-2	-	TRBD1	TGTGCCAGCAGCTTCCTAAGGGGGACAGGCTATGGCTACACCTTC	CASSFLRGTGYGYTF
TRBV28	TRBJ2-2	few	-	TGTGCCAGCAGTGACACGGGCCCCGGGGAGCTGTTTTTT	CASSDTGPGELFF
TRBV6-6	TRBJ2-7	many	TRBD1	TGTGCCAGCAGTTACGGGACAGGGGCCGGCTACGAGCAGTACTTC	CASSYGTGAGYEQYF
TRBV27	TRBJ2-2	-	-	TGTGCCAGCAGCCTTATGGGGACCCACCGGGGCGCGGGCGGGGAGCTGTTTTTT	CASSLMGTHRGAGGELFF
TRBV5-1	TRBJ2-5	few	TRBD2	TGCGCCAGCAGTCGGCTAGCGGTGTACCAAGAGACCCAGTACTTC	CASSRLAVYQETQYF
TRBV7-6	TRBJ2-3	many	-	TGTGCCAGCGGATCCGGCGCGGCCGATACGCAGTATTTT	CASGSGAADTQYF
TRBV5-4	TRBJ1-3	few	-	TGTGCCAGCAGCTTGGGGGACCCTAGAACCGGACACACCATATATTTT	CASSLGDPRTGHTIYF
TRBV13	TRBJ2-1	-	-	TGTGCCAGCAGCCTGGGGCGGTCCAATGAGCAGTTCTTC	CASSLGRSNEQFF
TRBV14	TRBJ2-1	-	-	TGTGCCAGCAGCCAAGGCGGACTCGAGAGGGAGCAGTTCTTC	CASSQGGLEREQFF
TRBV11-1	TRBJ1-1	few	-	TGTGCCAGCAGACCGACCCCGGGCACTGAAGCTTTCTTT	CASRPTPGTEAFF
TRBV7-2	TRBJ2-5	many	-	TGTGCCAGCAGCTTAAATGGGGGAACGGGAACAGAGACCCAGTACTTC	CASSLNGGTGTETQYF
TRBV27	TRBJ2-7	-	TRBD1	TGTGCCAGCAGGGCAGGACAGGGGGCTTCCTACGAGCAGTACTTC	CASRAGQGASYEQYF
TRBV28	TRBJ2-1	many	TRBD2	TGTGCCAGCAGCCGGGAGCGGGGGACCTACAATGAGCAGTTCTTC	CASSRERGTYNEQFF
TRBV7-9	TRBJ1-2	-	-	TGTGCCAGCAGCCTAGCGGGGGGCGAGTACTATGGCTACACCTTC	CASSLAGGEYYGYTF
TRBV11-2	TRBJ2-4	many	-	TGTGCCAGCAGCTTCCCGACCGGGGTCGCGTACATTCAGTACTTC	CASSFPTGVAYIQYF
TRBV28	TRBJ1-5	few	TRBD1	TGTGCCAGCAGTTTAGAGTGGGACAGCAAAAATCAGCCCCAGCATTTT	CASSLEWDSKNQPQHF
TRBV2	TRBJ1-2	-	-	TGTGCCAGCAGTGAACAGGGAGACTATGGCTACACCTTC	CASSEQGDYGYTF
TRBV2	TRBJ2-7	few	TRBD1	TGTGCCAGCAGTGACCGGGACAGAGACTACGAGCAGTACTTC	CASSDRDRDYEQYF
TRBV2	TRBJ2-1	-	TRBD2	TGTGCCAGCTTAAGACTAGCGGGGGGGATAAGCTCCTACAATGAGCAGTTCTTC	CASLRLAGGISSYNEQFF
TRBV12-3/TRBV12-4	TRBJ1-2	few	-	TGTGCCAGCAGGCGTCAGGAGACCTATGGCTACACCTTC	CASRRQETYGYTF
TRBV2	TRBJ2-1	few	TRBD1	TGTGCCAGCAGTGCGGACAGGGGTAACAATGAGCAGTTCTTC	CASSADRGNNEQFF
TRBV6-5	TRBJ2-2	few	-	TGTGCCAGCAGTTACGTCAGGGGATCCGGGGAGCTGTTTTTT	CASSYVRGSGELFF
TRBV19	TRBJ1-1	few	-	TGTGCCAGTACCTTGGGAATGGACGCGAACACTGAAGCTTTCTTT	CASTLGMDANTEAFF
TRBV28	TRBJ2-2	-	TRBD1	TGTGCCAGCAGCAGTCCGGGACAGGGGGCCACCGGGGAGCTGTTTTTT	CASSSPGQGATGELFF
TRBV20-1	TRBJ2-7	-	TRBD1	TGCAGTGCTAGGCCTACAGGGGACTACGAGCAGTACTTC	CSARPTGDYEQYF
TRBV7-8	TRBJ2-3	many	TRBD1	TGTGCCAGCAGCTCAGGACAGGGAACAGATACGCAGTATTTT	CASSSGQGTDTQYF
TRBV7-8	TRBJ2-5	-	TRBD2	TGTGCCAGCAGCTTAGGAGGACTAGCGGGCGAAGAGACCCAGTACTTC	CASSLGGLAGEETQYF
TRBV7-8	TRBJ2-5	many	TRBD2	TGTGCCAGCAGCTTAGAACTAGCGGGGGGACCGGAAGAGACCCAGTACTTC	CASSLELAGGPEETQYF
TRBV12-3/TRBV12-4	TRBJ2-2	many	-	TGTGCCAGCATCTCGGCGGGCCAAGATAACACCGGGGAGCTGTTTTTT	CASISAGQDNTGELFF
TRBV6-5	TRBJ2-3	many	-	TGTGCCAGCAGTTACTCTGGGCCCACAGATACGCAGTATTTT	CASSYSGPTDTQYF
TRBV2	TRBJ1-1	-	TRBD1	TGTGCCAGCATAGGACAGGGGCGAGGGGGCACTGAAGCTTTCTTT	CASIGQGRGGTEAFF
TRBV7-8	TRBJ2-1	many	-	TGTGCCAGCAGCTTAGCCAGGTTGCCCTACAATGAGCAGTTCTTC	CASSLARLPYNEQFF
TRBV29-1	TRBJ2-5	-	-	TGCAGCGTTGAAGATTGGAGGTTTCAAGAGACCCAGTACTTC	CSVEDWRFQETQYF
TRBV28	TRBJ1-1	-	-	TGTGCCATCTCAGGGTCGGGGAACACTGAAGCTTTCTTT	CAISGSGNTEAFF
TRBV20-1	TRBJ2-7	few	-	TGCAGTGTTTCGGAGGGACAGCTCTTCTACGAGCAGTACTTC	CSVSEGQLFYEQYF
TRBV10-3	TRBJ2-1	-	TRBD1	TGTGCCATCAGTGAACCGGACAGGGGGCGGTTTGGAGGGAATGAGCAGTTCTTC	CAISEPDRGRFGGNEQFF
TRBV2	TRBJ1-6	-	-	TGTGCCAGCAGTGAGCAGCACCTCCACTTT	CASSEQHLHF